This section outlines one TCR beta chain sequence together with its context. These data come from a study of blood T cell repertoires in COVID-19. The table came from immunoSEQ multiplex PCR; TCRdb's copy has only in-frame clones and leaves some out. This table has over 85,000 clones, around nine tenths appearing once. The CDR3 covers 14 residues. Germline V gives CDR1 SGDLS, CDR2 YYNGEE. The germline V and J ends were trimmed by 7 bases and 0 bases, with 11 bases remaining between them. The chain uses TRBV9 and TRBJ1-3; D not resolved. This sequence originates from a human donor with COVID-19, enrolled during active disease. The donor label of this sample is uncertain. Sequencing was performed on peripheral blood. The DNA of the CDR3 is TGTGCCAGCGCTAGTAAAGTCTCTGGAAACACCATATATTTT. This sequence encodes CASASKVSGNTIYF.